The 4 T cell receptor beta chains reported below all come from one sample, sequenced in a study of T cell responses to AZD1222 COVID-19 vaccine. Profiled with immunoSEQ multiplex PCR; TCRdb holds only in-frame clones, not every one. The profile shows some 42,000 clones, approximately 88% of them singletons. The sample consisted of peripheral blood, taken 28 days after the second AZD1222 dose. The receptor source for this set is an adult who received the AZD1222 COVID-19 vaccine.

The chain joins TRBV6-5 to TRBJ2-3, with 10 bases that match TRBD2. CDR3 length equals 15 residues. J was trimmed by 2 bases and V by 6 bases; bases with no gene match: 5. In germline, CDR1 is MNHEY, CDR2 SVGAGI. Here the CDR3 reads CASRPGLAVTDTQYF. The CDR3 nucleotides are TGTGCCAGCAGACCAGGACTAGCGGTCACAGATACGCAGTATTTT.

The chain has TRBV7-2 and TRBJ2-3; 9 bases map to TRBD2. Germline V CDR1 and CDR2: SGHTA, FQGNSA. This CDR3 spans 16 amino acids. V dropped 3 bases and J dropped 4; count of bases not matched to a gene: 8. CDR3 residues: CASSFQRGVGSDTQYF. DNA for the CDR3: TGTGCCAGCAGCTTCCAGCGGGGGGTCGGGTCAGATACGCAGTATTTT.

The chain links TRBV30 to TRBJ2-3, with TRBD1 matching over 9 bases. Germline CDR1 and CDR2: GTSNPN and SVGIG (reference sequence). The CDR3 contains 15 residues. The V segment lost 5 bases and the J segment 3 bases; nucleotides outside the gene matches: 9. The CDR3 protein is CAWSPMTGGTDTQYF. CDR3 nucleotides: TGTGCCTGGTCCCCTATGACAGGGGGGACAGATACGCAGTATTTT.

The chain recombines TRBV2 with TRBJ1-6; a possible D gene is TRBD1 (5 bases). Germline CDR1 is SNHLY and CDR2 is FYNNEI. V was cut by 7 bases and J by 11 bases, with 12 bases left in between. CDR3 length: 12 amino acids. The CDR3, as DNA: TGTGCCAGCAAGCAGGGAGGGCCACCCCTCCACTTT. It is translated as CASKQGGPPLHF.